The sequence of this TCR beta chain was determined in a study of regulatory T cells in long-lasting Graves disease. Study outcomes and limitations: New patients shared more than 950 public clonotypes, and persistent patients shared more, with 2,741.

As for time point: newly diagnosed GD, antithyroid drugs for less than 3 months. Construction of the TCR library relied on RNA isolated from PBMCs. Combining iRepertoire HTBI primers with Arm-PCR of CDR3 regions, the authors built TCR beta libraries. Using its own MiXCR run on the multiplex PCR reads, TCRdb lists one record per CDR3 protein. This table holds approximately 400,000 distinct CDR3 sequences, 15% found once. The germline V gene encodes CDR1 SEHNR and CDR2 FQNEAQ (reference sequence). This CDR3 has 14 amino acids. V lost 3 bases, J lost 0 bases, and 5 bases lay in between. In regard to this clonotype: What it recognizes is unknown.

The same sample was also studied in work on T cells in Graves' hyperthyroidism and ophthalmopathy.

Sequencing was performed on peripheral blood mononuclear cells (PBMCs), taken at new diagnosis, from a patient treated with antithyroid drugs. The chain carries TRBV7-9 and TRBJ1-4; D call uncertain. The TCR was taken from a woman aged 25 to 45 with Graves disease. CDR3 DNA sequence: TGTGCCAGCAGCTTTACCACAACTAATGAAAAACTGTTTTTT. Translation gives CASSFTTTNEKLFF.